A selection of T cell receptor beta chains follows, all from one sample in a study of cytomegalovirus exposure and HLA in healthy donors. The method was immunoSEQ multiplex PCR; TCRdb's version includes in-frame clones alone and lacks a portion of them. The sample's table shows about 130,000 clones. Sample: PBMCs. These receptor sequences come from a middle-aged woman in good health and CMV-seropositive. CDR3s include the opening cysteine and the closing phenylalanine or tryptophan. Fields, in order: CDR3 length, J gene, D gene, V gene, CDR3 protein, CDR3 DNA. D genes are given only for firm matches.

len: 13; j_gene: TRBJ2-4; d_gene: .; v_gene: TRBV28; CDR3aa: CASSQIAKNIQYF; CDR3nt: TGTGCCAGCAGCCAGATAGCCAAAAACATTCAGTACTTC
len: 17; j_gene: TRBJ2-1; d_gene: .; v_gene: TRBV25-1; CDR3aa: CASSDQGGGLTYNEQFF; CDR3nt: TGTGCCAGCAGTGACCAGGGTGGCGGTCTTACCTACAATGAGCAGTTCTTC
len: 14; j_gene: TRBJ2-7; d_gene: TRBD2; v_gene: TRBV7-3; CDR3aa: CASSLTSGAQEQYF; CDR3nt: TGTGCCAGCAGCTTGACTAGCGGGGCGCAGGAGCAGTACTTC
len: 13; j_gene: TRBJ2-7; d_gene: .; v_gene: TRBV5-6; CDR3aa: CASSLFGSYEQYF; CDR3nt: TGTGCCAGCAGCTTGTTCGGCTCCTACGAGCAGTACTTC
len: 16; j_gene: TRBJ1-1; d_gene: .; v_gene: TRBV15; CDR3aa: CATSRPGLEGGTEAFF; CDR3nt: TGTGCCACCAGCAGACCCGGCCTCGAGGGAGGCACTGAAGCTTTCTTT
len: 13; j_gene: TRBJ2-1; d_gene: TRBD2; v_gene: TRBV6-1; CDR3aa: CASTRTSSGEQFF; CDR3nt: TGTGCCAGTACAAGGACTAGCTCAGGTGAGCAGTTCTTC
len: 14; j_gene: TRBJ1-4; d_gene: .; v_gene: TRBV28; CDR3aa: CASRADSRMKKLFF; CDR3nt: TGTGCCAGCAGGGCGGACAGTCGAATGAAAAAACTGTTTTTT
len: 14; j_gene: TRBJ2-3; d_gene: TRBD1; v_gene: TRBV5-4; CDR3aa: CASIQGQSTDTQYF; CDR3nt: TGTGCCAGCATTCAGGGACAGAGCACAGATACGCAGTATTTT
len: 15; j_gene: TRBJ1-1; d_gene: TRBD1; v_gene: TRBV5-1; CDR3aa: CASSLQGARRGEAFF; CDR3nt: TGCGCCAGCAGCTTACAGGGGGCGCGGAGAGGTGAAGCTTTCTTT
len: 15; j_gene: TRBJ1-3; d_gene: .; v_gene: TRBV18; CDR3aa: CASSPSGLSGNTIYF; CDR3nt: TGTGCCAGCTCACCCTCAGGTCTCTCTGGAAACACCATATATTTT
len: 13; j_gene: TRBJ1-2; d_gene: .; v_gene: TRBV9; CDR3aa: CASSVPPRGGYTF; CDR3nt: TGTGCCAGCAGCGTTCCGCCCCGGGGTGGCTACACCTTC
len: 15; j_gene: TRBJ2-7; d_gene: .; v_gene: TRBV11-2; CDR3aa: CASSARWTGGREQYF; CDR3nt: TGTGCCAGCAGCGCGCGTTGGACTGGTGGTAGGGAGCAGTACTTC
len: 15; j_gene: TRBJ1-3; d_gene: TRBD1; v_gene: TRBV9; CDR3aa: CASSAGTGAGNTIYF; CDR3nt: TGTGCCAGCAGCGCCGGGACAGGGGCTGGAAACACCATATATTTT
len: 12; j_gene: TRBJ2-7; d_gene: .; v_gene: TRBV9; CDR3aa: CASSVGGDEQYF; CDR3nt: TGTGCCAGCAGCGTAGGGGGAGACGAGCAGTACTTC
len: 12; j_gene: TRBJ2-7; d_gene: .; v_gene: TRBV30; CDR3aa: CAWKQGTYEQYF; CDR3nt: TGTGCCTGGAAACAGGGTACCTACGAGCAGTACTTC
len: 16; j_gene: TRBJ2-2; d_gene: TRBD1; v_gene: TRBV28; CDR3aa: CASSFRDRANTGELFF; CDR3nt: TGTGCCAGCAGTTTCCGGGACAGGGCGAACACCGGGGAGCTGTTTTTT
len: 17; j_gene: TRBJ2-1; d_gene: TRBD2; v_gene: TRBV5-1; CDR3aa: CASSPRTSGLGANEQFF; CDR3nt: TGCGCCAGCAGCCCAAGGACTAGCGGGCTGGGGGCCAATGAGCAGTTCTTC
len: 18; j_gene: TRBJ2-1; d_gene: TRBD2; v_gene: TRBV2; CDR3aa: CASSELYSSGSSYNEQFF; CDR3nt: TGTGCCAGCAGTGAACTGTATTCTAGCGGGAGCTCCTACAATGAGCAGTTCTTC
len: 14; j_gene: TRBJ2-2; d_gene: .; v_gene: TRBV2; CDR3aa: CASSETTALSNLFF; CDR3nt: TGTGCCAGCAGTGAGACGACAGCGCTGAGTAACCTGTTTTTT
len: 15; j_gene: TRBJ1-5; d_gene: .; v_gene: TRBV28; CDR3aa: CASSKPGYSNQPQHF; CDR3nt: TGTGCCAGCAGCAAACCAGGTTATAGCAATCAGCCCCAGCATTTT
len: 16; j_gene: TRBJ2-1; d_gene: TRBD2; v_gene: TRBV6-6; CDR3aa: CASRRLAELVHNEQFF; CDR3nt: TGTGCCAGCAGGCGACTAGCGGAGCTAGTTCACAATGAGCAGTTCTTC
len: 15; j_gene: TRBJ2-1; d_gene: TRBD1; v_gene: TRBV7-3; CDR3aa: CASSRDRGWGNEQFF; CDR3nt: TGTGCCAGCAGCCGAGACAGGGGTTGGGGCAATGAGCAGTTCTTC
len: 14; j_gene: TRBJ2-7; d_gene: TRBD2; v_gene: TRBV7-9; CDR3aa: CASSPSGRSYEQYF; CDR3nt: TGTGCCAGCAGCCCTAGCGGGAGGTCATACGAGCAGTACTTC
len: 15; j_gene: TRBJ1-5; d_gene: TRBD1; v_gene: TRBV30; CDR3aa: CAWSWGQGYNQPQHF; CDR3nt: TGTGCCTGGTCCTGGGGACAGGGCTACAATCAGCCCCAGCATTTT
len: 16; j_gene: TRBJ1-4; d_gene: TRBD1; v_gene: TRBV28; CDR3aa: CASRLHGDRGNEKLFF; CDR3nt: TGTGCCAGCAGGCTACATGGGGACAGGGGTAATGAAAAACTGTTTTTT
len: 14; j_gene: TRBJ2-1; d_gene: TRBD2; v_gene: TRBV5-1; CDR3aa: CASSPWREDSEQFF; CDR3nt: TGCGCCAGCAGCCCTTGGCGGGAGGATAGTGAGCAGTTCTTC
len: 12; j_gene: TRBJ2-7; d_gene: .; v_gene: TRBV6-5; CDR3aa: CASRAHNYEQYF; CDR3nt: TGTGCCAGCAGGGCCCACAACTACGAGCAGTACTTC
len: 16; j_gene: TRBJ1-2; d_gene: TRBD1; v_gene: TRBV6-5; CDR3aa: CASSYSSGQGVYGYTF; CDR3nt: TGTGCCAGCAGTTACTCTTCGGGACAGGGGGTCTATGGCTACACCTTC
len: 16; j_gene: TRBJ2-2; d_gene: TRBD1; v_gene: TRBV13; CDR3aa: CASSSTGEDSTGELFF; CDR3nt: TGTGCCAGCAGCTCGACAGGGGAAGATAGCACCGGGGAGCTGTTTTTT
len: 16; j_gene: TRBJ2-3; d_gene: .; v_gene: TRBV28; CDR3aa: CASSFPSGGGGDTQYF; CDR3nt: TGTGCCAGCAGTTTCCCCTCTGGGGGAGGAGGGGATACGCAGTATTTT
len: 10; j_gene: TRBJ1-2; d_gene: .; v_gene: TRBV27; CDR3aa: CASLTTRDTF; CDR3nt: TGTGCCAGCTTAACGACGCGGGACACCTTC
len: 12; j_gene: TRBJ2-2; d_gene: .; v_gene: TRBV6-1; CDR3aa: CASKGFAGELFF; CDR3nt: TGTGCCAGCAAGGGGTTCGCCGGGGAGCTGTTTTTT
len: 17; j_gene: TRBJ1-1; d_gene: TRBD1; v_gene: TRBV9; CDR3aa: CASSARDRGFMNTEAFF; CDR3nt: TGTGCCAGCAGCGCCCGGGACAGGGGGTTCATGAACACTGAAGCTTTCTTT
len: 12; j_gene: TRBJ2-7; d_gene: .; v_gene: TRBV2; CDR3aa: CASRVVSYEQYF; CDR3nt: TGTGCCAGCAGGGTAGTGTCCTACGAGCAGTACTTC
len: 15; j_gene: TRBJ2-3; d_gene: TRBD1; v_gene: TRBV6-6; CDR3aa: CASSWQGDRTDTQYF; CDR3nt: TGTGCCAGCAGTTGGCAGGGGGACCGCACAGATACGCAGTATTTT
len: 12; j_gene: TRBJ1-5; d_gene: .; v_gene: TRBV28; CDR3aa: CASREGNQPQHF; CDR3nt: TGTGCCAGCAGGGAGGGCAATCAGCCCCAGCATTTT
len: 16; j_gene: TRBJ2-7; d_gene: TRBD2; v_gene: TRBV5-5; CDR3aa: CASSLAGLAGVHEQYF; CDR3nt: TGTGCCAGCAGTTTGGCCGGACTAGCGGGAGTCCACGAGCAGTACTTC
len: 15; j_gene: TRBJ1-1; d_gene: TRBD1; v_gene: TRBV5-4; CDR3aa: CASSPAGQENTEAFF; CDR3nt: TGTGCCAGCAGCCCCGCGGGACAGGAGAACACTGAAGCTTTCTTT
len: 15; j_gene: TRBJ1-5; d_gene: .; v_gene: TRBV28; CDR3aa: CASSDRVRSNQPQHF; CDR3nt: TGTGCCAGCAGTGACCGGGTACGGAGCAATCAGCCCCAGCATTTT
len: 14; j_gene: TRBJ2-7; d_gene: TRBD1; v_gene: TRBV6-5; CDR3aa: CASSFRQGTYEQYF; CDR3nt: TGTGCCAGCAGCTTTCGACAGGGGACCTACGAGCAGTACTTC
len: 16; j_gene: TRBJ1-5; d_gene: TRBD1; v_gene: TRBV19; CDR3aa: CASSIRQGANNQPQHF; CDR3nt: TGTGCCAGTAGTATAAGACAGGGCGCTAACAATCAGCCCCAGCATTTT
len: 13; j_gene: TRBJ2-7; d_gene: .; v_gene: TRBV25-1; CDR3aa: CASGGLQGYEQYF; CDR3nt: TGTGCCAGCGGTGGCCTACAGGGCTACGAGCAGTACTTC
len: 17; j_gene: TRBJ2-3; d_gene: TRBD2; v_gene: TRBV5-6; CDR3aa: CASSPVASGFSTDTQYF; CDR3nt: TGTGCCAGCAGCCCTGTGGCTAGCGGGTTTAGCACAGATACGCAGTATTTT
len: 12; j_gene: TRBJ2-7; d_gene: .; v_gene: TRBV28; CDR3aa: CASRRRGYEQYF; CDR3nt: TGTGCCAGCAGGAGAAGGGGCTACGAGCAGTACTTC
len: 13; j_gene: TRBJ1-6; d_gene: .; v_gene: TRBV5-1; CDR3aa: CASSPQRNSPLHF; CDR3nt: TGCGCCAGCAGCCCCCAGAGGAATTCACCCCTCCACTTT
len: 15; j_gene: TRBJ2-7; d_gene: TRBD1; v_gene: TRBV6-1; CDR3aa: CASSEETGPTHEQYF; CDR3nt: TGTGCCAGCAGTGAGGAGACAGGGCCCACCCACGAGCAGTACTTC
len: 17; j_gene: TRBJ2-1; d_gene: TRBD2; v_gene: TRBV5-1; CDR3aa: CASSEGLAGPAYNEQFF; CDR3nt: TGCGCCAGCAGCGAGGGACTAGCGGGTCCGGCCTACAATGAGCAGTTCTTC
len: 15; j_gene: TRBJ2-1; d_gene: .; v_gene: TRBV9; CDR3aa: CASSVEAGWDNEQFF; CDR3nt: TGTGCCAGCAGCGTAGAGGCAGGGTGGGACAATGAGCAGTTCTTC
len: 14; j_gene: TRBJ2-7; d_gene: TRBD1; v_gene: TRBV7-3; CDR3aa: CASSVTHRGSEQYF; CDR3nt: TGTGCCAGCAGCGTGACCCACAGGGGATCCGAGCAGTACTTC
len: 14; j_gene: TRBJ1-2; d_gene: TRBD1; v_gene: TRBV13; CDR3aa: CASSSPGQSYGYTF; CDR3nt: TGTGCCAGCAGCTCACCGGGACAGTCCTATGGCTACACCTTC